The 21 T cell receptor beta chains presented below share a single source sample, sequenced in a study of blood T cell repertoires in COVID-19. This table comes from immunoSEQ multiplex PCR, and its TCRdb copy is limited to in-frame clones, with some not included. Of about 120,000 clones listed, over 60% were seen once; the top ten hold under 5%. Source material: peripheral blood. These receptors were obtained from a woman older than 75 with acute or convalescent COVID-19.

This clone was seen repeatedly, ten times or more. The rearrangement links TRBV10-1 to TRBJ1-5; D might be TRBD1 (6 bases). V lost 7 bases, J lost 1 base, and 14 bases lay in between. The CDR3 covers 15 residues. Germline V lookup: CDR1 WNHNN, CDR2 SYGVQD (reference sequence). For the CDR3, the DNA is TGCGCCAGCACCAGAAGACAGGCGAGCAATCAGCCCCAGCATTTT. Residues: CASTRRQASNQPQHF.

CDR3 nucleotide sequence: TGTGCCAGCAGCGGCAGGGGGCTTAACACCGGGGAGCTGTTTTTT. Amino acid sequence: CASSGRGLNTGELFF. The chain uses TRBV6-5 and TRBJ2-2, with TRBD1 matching 8 bases. Germline-derived CDR1 and CDR2 are MNHEY and SVGAGI. The CDR3 is 15 residues long. V dropped 6 bases and J dropped 2; count of bases not matched to a gene: 5.

This chain uses TRBV11-3 with TRBJ2-3; 9 positions agree with TRBD2. Unmatched junction bases numbered 4, after V lost 5 bases and J lost 4 bases. CDR1 is SGHNT, CDR2 YENEEA, per germline. This CDR3 has 14 amino acids. CDR3 region: CASSTAGGADTQYF. The CDR3 DNA reads as TGTGCCAGCAGCACGGCGGGGGGGGCAGATACGCAGTATTTT.

J is TRBJ1-1 and V is TRBV5-4; 7 bases are a match to TRBD1. This CDR3 region has 15 residues. After removal of 0 bases from V and 1 base from J, the junction contained 3 bases not matched to a gene. The germline gives CDR1 SGHNT, CDR2 YYREEE (reference sequence). In nucleotides, the CDR3 is TGTGCCAGCAGCTTGGACAGGGGCGCGAACACTGAAGCTTTCTTT. It is translated as CASSLDRGANTEAFF.

This clone showed up just a few times. CDR3 nucleotide sequence: TGTGCCAGCAGCTTGTCTCCAGGGTCTACTGGAAACACCATATATTTT. Translation gives CASSLSPGSTGNTIYF. The chain combines TRBV5-6 with TRBJ1-3; perhaps TRBD1 as D (5 bases). Trimming removed 1 base at V and 2 bases at J, with 13 bases between. The CDR3 contains 16 residues. Germline V gene sequence: CDR1 SGHDT, CDR2 YYEEEE.

The chain is built from TRBV14 and TRBJ2-5, with 12 bases identical to TRBD2. The CDR3 is 17 amino acids. Germline V lookup: CDR1 SGHDN, CDR2 FVKESK. With V trimmed by 4 bases and J by 5 bases, 11 bases remained unmatched. The CDR3 is CASSRLAGGTRSETQYF. CDR3 coding DNA: TGTGCCAGCAGCCGGCTAGCGGGGGGGACGCGATCGGAGACCCAGTACTTC.

This chain joins TRBV4-3 and TRBJ1-6; TRBD1 is a possible D gene (5 bases). This CDR3 has 19 residues. Germline-derived CDR1 and CDR2 are LGHNA and YSLEER. V lost 1 base and J lost 1, with 17 bases in between. The CDR3 reads CASSQGSGPGTSYNSPLHF. CDR3 nucleotide sequence: TGCGCCAGCAGCCAAGGCTCAGGTCCGGGGACTTCCTATAATTCACCCCTCCACTTT.

Of note for this clone: The sample contains more than one DNA sequence encoding this CDR3. The chain employs TRBV7-2 and TRBJ2-1, with D perhaps TRBD2 (6 bases). Germline CDR1 reads SGHTA; CDR2 reads FQGNSA. There are 15 residues in the CDR3. Trimming removed 0 bases from V and 2 bases from J, with 8 bases in between. Written as DNA, the CDR3 is TGTGCCAGCAGCTTAGCTGGCGGGACCTACAATGAGCAGTTCTTC. Its protein is CASSLAGGTYNEQFF.

The chain uses TRBV28 and TRBJ2-5; TRBD1 agrees at 8 bases. Germline V gives CDR1 MDHEN, CDR2 SYDVKM. The V segment lost 6 bases and the J segment 5 bases; nucleotides outside the gene matches: 8. This CDR3 has 14 amino acids. The CDR3 loop is CASSRGTGRETQYF. The CDR3 nucleotides read TGTGCCAGCAGCCGCGGGACAGGACGGGAGACCCAGTACTTC.

The chain carries TRBV7-2 and TRBJ1-2; 8 nucleotides line up with TRBD1. V was pared by 2 bases and J by 5 bases, with 13 bases of the junction left unmatched. Germline CDR1 and CDR2: SGHTA and FQGNSA. The length of the CDR3 is 17 residues. The CDR3 protein is CASSLRSTGTGLYGYTF. The DNA for the CDR3 is TGTGCCAGCAGCTTACGGTCCACCGGGACAGGCTTATATGGCTACACCTTC.

The chain is built from TRBV10-3 and TRBJ1-5; 9 nucleotides agree with TRBD1. The CDR3 has 16 amino acids. The germline V gene has CDR1 ENHRY and CDR2 SYGVKD. Trimming cost V 0 bases and J 3 bases; bases outside gene matches: 3. The CDR3 DNA reads as TGTGCCATCAGTGAGTCGGACAGGGGTCTCAATCAGCCCCAGCATTTT. Its protein product is CAISESDRGLNQPQHF.

The rearrangement uses TRBV20-1 and TRBJ2-1; D is possibly TRBD2 (5 bases). The CDR3 covers 11 residues. CDR1 and CDR2 (germline): DFQATT, SNEGSKA (reference sequence). The V and J ends lost 3 bases and 8 bases respectively, with 8 bases between them. The CDR3 DNA sequence: TGCAGTGCTAGCGCGGGCGATGAGCAGTTCTTC. It is translated as CSASAGDEQFF.

V is TRBV5-1 and J is TRBJ2-5; TRBD2 agrees at 7 bases. The CDR3 contains 19 residues. Germline loops: CDR1 SGHRS, CDR2 YFSETQ. V trimming: 1 base; J trimming: 5 bases; junction bases outside the gene matches: 20. DNA of the CDR3: TGCGCCAGCAGCTTGAGCGGGCTAGCGGACCGGAGTAGCGCGGAGACCCAGTACTTC. It translates to CASSLSGLADRSSAETQYF.

V and J are TRBV10-3 and TRBJ2-3; 13 nucleotides match TRBD2. This CDR3 is built from 15 residues. From germline, CDR1 is ENHRY and CDR2 SYGVKD. V dropped 3 bases and J dropped 6; count of bases not matched to a gene: 3. The CDR3 nucleotides are TGTGCCATCAGTGACGGGACTAGCGGGAAGGATACGCAGTATTTT. Amino acid sequence: CAISDGTSGKDTQYF.

V is TRBV7-3 and J is TRBJ2-3; 8 bases align to TRBD2. This CDR3 spans 14 amino acids. V lost 6 bases to trimming and J lost 4 bases; unmatched junction nucleotides: 6. CDR1 and CDR2 (germline): SGHTA, FQGTGA. The CDR3 DNA is TGTGCCAGCAGTTCGGGGGGGCGCGCAGATACGCAGTATTTT. Translation gives CASSSGGRADTQYF.

This clone occurred a few times. The chain couples TRBV7-2 to TRBJ2-3, with D possibly matching TRBD2 (6 bases). Germline CDR1 is SGHTA and CDR2 is FQGNSA. The CDR3 covers 16 residues. V gave up 2 bases and J gave up 0 bases, with 12 bases separating them. DNA for the CDR3: TGTGCCAGCAGCTTAATGCCCAGCGGGAGCACAGATACGCAGTATTTT. Its translation: CASSLMPSGSTDTQYF.

The V and J genes are TRBV15 and TRBJ1-2; a possible D gene is TRBD1 (5 bases). The CDR3 is made up of 15 amino acids. Deletions cut 1 base from V and 7 bases from J, with 16 bases between. Germline CDR1 LNHNV, CDR2 YYDKDF (reference sequence). The CDR3 nucleotides are TGTGCCACCAGCAGAGGGGTAGGAAGGGGAGGTGGCTACACCTTC. Translating it yields CATSRGVGRGGGYTF.

The chain employs TRBV24-1 and TRBJ2-1; 9 bases are shared with TRBD2. The CDR3 extends over 18 amino acids. The J segment lost 6 bases and the V segment lost 2 bases, leaving 13 bases of the junction unmatched. Germline V lookup: CDR1 KGHDR, CDR2 SFDVKD. CDR3 bases: TGTGCCACCAGTGATTCTCAAGGCGGGGGGGCCTCTATCAATGAGCAGTTCTTC. It codes for CATSDSQGGGASINEQFF.

The genes are TRBV3-1 (or the pseudogene TRBV3-2) and TRBJ2-1, with a weak D call TRBD2 (7 bases). Between the trimmed V and J ends, which lost 0 bases and 10 bases, there was a span of 16 bases. Germline V gene lookup returns CDR1 LGHDT and CDR2 YNNKEL (reference sequence). This CDR3 spans 15 amino acids. CDR3 protein: CASSQDWRGQGEQFF. CDR3 nucleotide sequence: TGTGCCAGCAGCCAAGATTGGCGGGGGCAGGGGGAGCAGTTCTTC.

The genes are TRBV27 and TRBJ1-2; D unclear. This CDR3 contains 12 residues. V was trimmed by 3 bases and J by 1 base, leaving 3 bases between them. Germline V gives CDR1 MNHEY, CDR2 SMNVEV (reference sequence). The CDR3 DNA sequence: TGTGCCAGCAGTTTCGTTAACTATGGCTACACCTTC. Amino acids: CASSFVNYGYTF.

The chain joins TRBV4-3 to TRBJ1-1; no firm D call. Germline CDR1 and CDR2: LGHNA and YSLEER. The CDR3 runs to 15 residues. Trimming stripped 4 bases from V and 3 bases from J, with 15 bases between. DNA for the CDR3: TGCGCCAGCAGCCCTACCAGCGGTGTACACACTGAAGCTTTCTTT. As protein: CASSPTSGVHTEAFF.